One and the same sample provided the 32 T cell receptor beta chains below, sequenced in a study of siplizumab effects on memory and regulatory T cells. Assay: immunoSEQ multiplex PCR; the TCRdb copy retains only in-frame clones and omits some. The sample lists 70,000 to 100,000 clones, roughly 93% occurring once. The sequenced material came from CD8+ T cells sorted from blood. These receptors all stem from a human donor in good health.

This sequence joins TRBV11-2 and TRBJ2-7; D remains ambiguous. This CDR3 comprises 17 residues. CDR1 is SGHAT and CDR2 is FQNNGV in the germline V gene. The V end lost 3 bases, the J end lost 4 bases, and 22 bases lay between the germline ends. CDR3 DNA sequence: TGTGCCAGCAGCTTGGGGTCACAGTACGCTGGGGATTACGAGCAGTACTTC. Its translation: CASSLGSQYAGDYEQYF.

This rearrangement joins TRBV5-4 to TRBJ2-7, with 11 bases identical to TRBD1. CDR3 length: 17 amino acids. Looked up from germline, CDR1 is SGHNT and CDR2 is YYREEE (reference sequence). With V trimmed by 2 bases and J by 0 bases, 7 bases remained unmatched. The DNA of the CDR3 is TGTGCCAGCAGCTTTTTGGGGACAGGGGGATTCTCCTACGAGCAGTACTTC. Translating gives CASSFLGTGGFSYEQYF.

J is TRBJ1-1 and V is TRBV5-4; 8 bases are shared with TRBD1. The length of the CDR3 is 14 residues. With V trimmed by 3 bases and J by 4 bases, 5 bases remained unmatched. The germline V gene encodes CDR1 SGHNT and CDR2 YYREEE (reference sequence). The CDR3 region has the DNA TGTGCCAGCAGCTCGGACAGGGCAACCACTGAAGCTTTCTTT. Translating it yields CASSSDRATTEAFF.

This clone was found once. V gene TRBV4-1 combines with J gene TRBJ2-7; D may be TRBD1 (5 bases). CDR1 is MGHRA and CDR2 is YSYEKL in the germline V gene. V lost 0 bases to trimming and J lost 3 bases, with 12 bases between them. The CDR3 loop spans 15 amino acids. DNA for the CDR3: TGCGCCAGCAGCCAAGATTCAGGGTTCGTCTACGAGCAGTACTTC. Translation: CASSQDSGFVYEQYF.

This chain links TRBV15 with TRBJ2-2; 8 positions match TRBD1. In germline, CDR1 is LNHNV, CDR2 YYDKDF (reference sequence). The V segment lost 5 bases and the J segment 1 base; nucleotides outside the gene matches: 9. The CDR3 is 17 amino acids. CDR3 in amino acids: CATSSAPGQENTGELFF. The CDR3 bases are TGTGCCACCAGCTCAGCCCCGGGACAGGAGAACACCGGGGAGCTGTTTTTT.

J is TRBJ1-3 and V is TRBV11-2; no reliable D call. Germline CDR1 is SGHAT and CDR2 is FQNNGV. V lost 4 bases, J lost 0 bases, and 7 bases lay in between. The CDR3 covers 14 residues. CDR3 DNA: TGTGCCAGCAGCTGGGTGGGCTCTGGAAACACCATATATTTT. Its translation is CASSWVGSGNTIYF.

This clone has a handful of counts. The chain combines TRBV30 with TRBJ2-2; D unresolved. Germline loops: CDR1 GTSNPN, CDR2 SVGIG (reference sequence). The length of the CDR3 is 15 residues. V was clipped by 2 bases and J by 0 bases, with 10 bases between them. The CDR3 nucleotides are TGTGCCTGGAGTCCACCATTTTCGAACACCGGGGAGCTGTTTTTT. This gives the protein CAWSPPFSNTGELFF.

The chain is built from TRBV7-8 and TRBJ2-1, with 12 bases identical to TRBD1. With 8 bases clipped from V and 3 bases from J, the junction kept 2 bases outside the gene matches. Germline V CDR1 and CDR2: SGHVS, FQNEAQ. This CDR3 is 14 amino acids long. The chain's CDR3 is CASGTGGDYNEQFF. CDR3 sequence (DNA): TGTGCCAGCGGGACAGGGGGCGACTACAATGAGCAGTTCTTC.

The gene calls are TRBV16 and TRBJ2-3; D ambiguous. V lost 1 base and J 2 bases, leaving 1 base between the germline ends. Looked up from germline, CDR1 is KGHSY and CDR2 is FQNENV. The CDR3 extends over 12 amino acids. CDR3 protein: CASSQFTDTQYF. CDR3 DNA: TGTGCCAGCAGCCAATTCACAGATACGCAGTATTTT. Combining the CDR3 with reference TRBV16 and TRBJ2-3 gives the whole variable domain GEEVAQTPKHLVRGEGQKAKLYCAPIKGHSYVFWYQQVLKNEFKFLISFQNENVFDETGMPKERFSAKCLPNSPCSLEIQATKLEDSAVYFCASSQFTDTQYFGPGTRLTVL.

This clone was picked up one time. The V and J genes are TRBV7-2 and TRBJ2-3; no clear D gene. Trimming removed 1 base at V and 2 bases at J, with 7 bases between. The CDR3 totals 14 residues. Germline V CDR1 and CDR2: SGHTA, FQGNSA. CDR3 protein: CASSLGGFTDTQYF. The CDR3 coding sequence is TGTGCCAGCAGCTTAGGCGGATTCACAGATACGCAGTATTTT.

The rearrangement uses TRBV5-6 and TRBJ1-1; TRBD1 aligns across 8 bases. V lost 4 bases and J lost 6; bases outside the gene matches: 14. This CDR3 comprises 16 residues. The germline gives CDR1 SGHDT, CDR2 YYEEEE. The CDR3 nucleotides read TGTGCCAGCAGCACATCTTTTTGGACAGGGAGCCCTGAAGCTTTCTTT. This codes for CASSTSFWTGSPEAFF.

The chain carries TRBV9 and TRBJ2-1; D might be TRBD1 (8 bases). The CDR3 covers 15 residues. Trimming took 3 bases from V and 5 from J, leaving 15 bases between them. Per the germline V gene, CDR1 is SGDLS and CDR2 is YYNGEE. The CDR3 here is CASSGEGTGDNEQFF. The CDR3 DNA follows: TGTGCCAGCAGCGGGGAGGGGACAGGTGACAATGAGCAGTTCTTC.

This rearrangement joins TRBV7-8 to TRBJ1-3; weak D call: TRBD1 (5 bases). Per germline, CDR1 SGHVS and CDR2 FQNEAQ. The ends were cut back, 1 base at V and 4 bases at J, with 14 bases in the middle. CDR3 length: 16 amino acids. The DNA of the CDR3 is TGTGCCAGCAGCTTAGTTTCTCAGGGCGTGGGAAACACCATATATTTT. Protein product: CASSLVSQGVGNTIYF. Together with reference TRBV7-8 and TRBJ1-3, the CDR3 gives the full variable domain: GAGVSQSPRYKVAKRGQDVALRCDPISGHVSLFWYQQALGQGPEFLTYFQNEAQLDKSGLPSDRFFAERPEGSVSTLKIQRTQQEDSAVYLCASSLVSQGVGNTIYFGEGSWLTVV.

The chain's CDR3 is CASSQVLGLASFRSTDTQYF. In DNA, the CDR3 is TGTGCCAGCAGCCAAGTATTGGGACTAGCATCCTTTCGGAGCACAGATACGCAGTATTTT. The rearrangement joins TRBV4-2 to TRBJ2-3; 9 nucleotides agree with TRBD2. Germline V gene data show CDR1 as LGHNA and CDR2 as YNFKEQ. V dropped 1 base and J dropped 0; count of bases not matched to a gene: 14. The CDR3 extends over 20 amino acids.

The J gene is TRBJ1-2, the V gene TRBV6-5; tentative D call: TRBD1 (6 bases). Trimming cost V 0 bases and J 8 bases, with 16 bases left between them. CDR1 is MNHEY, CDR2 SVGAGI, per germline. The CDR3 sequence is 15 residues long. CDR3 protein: CASSYSRTDPVGYTF. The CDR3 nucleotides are TGTGCCAGCAGTTACTCCCGGACAGACCCTGTCGGCTACACCTTC.

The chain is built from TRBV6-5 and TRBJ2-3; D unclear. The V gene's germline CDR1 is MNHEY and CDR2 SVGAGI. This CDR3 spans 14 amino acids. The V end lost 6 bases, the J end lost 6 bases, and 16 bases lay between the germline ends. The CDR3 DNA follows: TGTGCCAGCAGCCTGCGGTCCCGCATGGATACGCAGTATTTT. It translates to CASSLRSRMDTQYF.

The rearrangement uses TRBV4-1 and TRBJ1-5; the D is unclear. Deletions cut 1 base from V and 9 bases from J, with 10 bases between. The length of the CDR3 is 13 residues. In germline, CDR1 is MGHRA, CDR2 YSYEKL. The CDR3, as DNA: TGCGCCAGCAGCCAAGTTATGGTATCGCCCCAGCATTTT. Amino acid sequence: CASSQVMVSPQHF.

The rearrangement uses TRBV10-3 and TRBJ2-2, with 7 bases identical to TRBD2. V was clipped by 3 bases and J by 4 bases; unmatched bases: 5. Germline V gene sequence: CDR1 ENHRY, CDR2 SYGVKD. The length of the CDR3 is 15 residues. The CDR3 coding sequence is TGTGCCATCAGTGATAAACTAGCGCCCACCGGGGAGCTGTTTTTT. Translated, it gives CAISDKLAPTGELFF.

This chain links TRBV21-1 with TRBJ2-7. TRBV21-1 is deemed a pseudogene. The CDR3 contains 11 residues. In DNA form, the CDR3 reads TGTGCCAGCAGCCCGACCTACGAGCAGTACTTC. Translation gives CASSPTYEQYF.

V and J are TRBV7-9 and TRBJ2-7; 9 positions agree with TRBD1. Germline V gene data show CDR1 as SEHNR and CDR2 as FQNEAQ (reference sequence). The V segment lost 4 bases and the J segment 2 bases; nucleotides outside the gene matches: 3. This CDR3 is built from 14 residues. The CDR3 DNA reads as TGTGCCAGCAGCTCGGGACAGGGAGCCTACGAGCAGTACTTC. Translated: CASSSGQGAYEQYF.

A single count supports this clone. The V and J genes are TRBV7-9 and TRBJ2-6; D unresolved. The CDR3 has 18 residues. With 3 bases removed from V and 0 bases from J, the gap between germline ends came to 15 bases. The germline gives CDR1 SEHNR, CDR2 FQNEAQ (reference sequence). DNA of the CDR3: TGTGCCAGCAGCTTGTCTTACCTACGGATCTCTGGGGCCAACGTCCTGACTTTC. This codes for CASSLSYLRISGANVLTF.

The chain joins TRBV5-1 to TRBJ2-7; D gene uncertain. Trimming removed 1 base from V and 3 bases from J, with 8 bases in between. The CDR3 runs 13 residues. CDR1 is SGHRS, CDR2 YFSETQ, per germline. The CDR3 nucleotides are TGCGCCAGCAGCTTGTCGGCTAGCTACGAGCAGTACTTC. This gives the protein CASSLSASYEQYF.

CDR3 amino acids: CASSMGNTEAFF. In nucleotides, the CDR3 is TGTGCCAGTAGTATGGGGAACACTGAAGCTTTCTTT. V usage is TRBV19 and J usage is TRBJ1-1; the D is unclear. The CDR3 runs 12 residues. CDR1 is LNHDA, CDR2 SQIVND, per germline (reference sequence). V was cut by 3 bases and J by 1 base, with 3 bases left in between.

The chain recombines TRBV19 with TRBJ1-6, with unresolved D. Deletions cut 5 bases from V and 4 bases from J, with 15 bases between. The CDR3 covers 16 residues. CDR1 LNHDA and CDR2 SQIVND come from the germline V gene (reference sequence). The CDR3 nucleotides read TGTGCCAGTAGTCTAGGATCCGTACTTTATAATTCACCCCTCCACTTT. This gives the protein CASSLGSVLYNSPLHF.

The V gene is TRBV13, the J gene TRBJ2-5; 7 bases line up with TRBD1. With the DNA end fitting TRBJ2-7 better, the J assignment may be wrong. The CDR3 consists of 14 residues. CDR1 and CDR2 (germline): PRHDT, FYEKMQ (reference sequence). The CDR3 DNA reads TGTGCCAGCAGCCCACCGGGACAGACCTACGAGCAGTACTTC. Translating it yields CASSPPGQTYEQYF.

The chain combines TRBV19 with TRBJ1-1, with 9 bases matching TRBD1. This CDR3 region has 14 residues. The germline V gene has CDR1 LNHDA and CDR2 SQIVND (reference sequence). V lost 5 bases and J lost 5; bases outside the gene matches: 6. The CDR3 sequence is CASSYDRGRTEAFF. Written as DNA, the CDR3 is TGTGCCAGTAGTTATGACAGGGGGAGGACTGAAGCTTTCTTT.

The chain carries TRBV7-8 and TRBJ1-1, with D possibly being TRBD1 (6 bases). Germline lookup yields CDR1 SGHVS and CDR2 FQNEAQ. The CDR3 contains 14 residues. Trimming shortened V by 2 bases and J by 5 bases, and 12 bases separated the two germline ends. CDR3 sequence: CASSLTTGLTEAFF. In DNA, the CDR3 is TGTGCCAGCAGCTTAACCACAGGGTTGACTGAAGCTTTCTTT.

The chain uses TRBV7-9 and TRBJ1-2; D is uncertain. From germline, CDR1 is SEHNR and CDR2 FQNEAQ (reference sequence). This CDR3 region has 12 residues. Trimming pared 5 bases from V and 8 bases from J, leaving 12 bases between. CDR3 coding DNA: TGTGCCAGCAGCCCGAACGCGGGGGGCTACACCTTC. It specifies CASSPNAGGYTF.

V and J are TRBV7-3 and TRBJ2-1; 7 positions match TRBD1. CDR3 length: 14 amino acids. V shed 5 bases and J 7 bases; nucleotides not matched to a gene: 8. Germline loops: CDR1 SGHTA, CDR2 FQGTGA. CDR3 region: CASSLTGAQNEQFF. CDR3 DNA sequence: TGTGCCAGCAGCCTCACAGGGGCGCAGAATGAGCAGTTCTTC.

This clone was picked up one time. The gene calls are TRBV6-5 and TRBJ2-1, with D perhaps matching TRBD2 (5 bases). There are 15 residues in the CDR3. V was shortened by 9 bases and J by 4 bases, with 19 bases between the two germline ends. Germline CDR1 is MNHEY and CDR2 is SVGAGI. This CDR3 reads CASRVGSRIYNEQFF. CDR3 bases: TGTGCCAGTCGGGTAGGGAGCCGGATTTACAATGAGCAGTTCTTC.

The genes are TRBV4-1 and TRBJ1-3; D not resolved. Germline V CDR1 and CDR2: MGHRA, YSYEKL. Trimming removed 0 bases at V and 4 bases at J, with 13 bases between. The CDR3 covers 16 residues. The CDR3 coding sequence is TGCGCCAGCAGCCAAGATAGTAAGCTCTCAGGAAACACCATATATTTT. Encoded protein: CASSQDSKLSGNTIYF.

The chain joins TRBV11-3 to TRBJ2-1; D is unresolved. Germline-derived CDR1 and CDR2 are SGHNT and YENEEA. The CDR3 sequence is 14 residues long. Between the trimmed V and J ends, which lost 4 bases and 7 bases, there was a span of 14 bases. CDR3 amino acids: CASSSQKRRNEQFF. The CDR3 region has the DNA TGTGCCAGCAGCTCACAAAAACGTAGGAATGAGCAGTTCTTC.